This TCR beta chain was documented in a study of T-cell memory formation after mild COVID-19 (dated by TCRdb to about 2021). General notes on the study: TCR sequence clusters from the two donors were largely donor specific. T-cell clones expanding and contracting after mild COVID-19 in a couple of donors were tracked by longitudinal TCRalpha and TCRbeta repertoire sequencing. The cohort was made up of two young adult volunteers, one female and one male, who were previously healthy.

Reads for this sample came from an Illumina NovaSeq 6000. TCRalpha and TCRbeta cDNA libraries were constructed by 5'RACE with constant-segment primers, with sample barcodes and unique molecular identifiers being introduced. Trizol reagent was used to extract RNA from every sample. The libraries were amplified in two PCR steps, and the second step added a second sample barcode and Illumina TruSeq adapters. The libraries were sequenced on an Illumina NovaSeq using 2 x 150 bp paired-end reads. In the paper's pipeline: Demultiplexing of reads and collapsing into UMI-guided consensus sequences were performed with migec v1.2.7. With mixcr v2.1.11, UMI consensuses were aligned to TRA and TRB V and J templates and assembled into clonotypes. A clonotype was counted as expanded or contracted only if both edgeR and NoisET called the change significant, with noise models trained on biological replicates. edgeR calls used a false discovery rate-adjusted p below 0.01 and a log2 fold-change threshold of 1. PCA with hierarchical clustering of max-normalized trajectories of the 1000 most abundant clonotypes was used as exploratory dynamics analysis. Separately sequenced CD4+ and CD8+ repertoires were used to assign the CD4 or CD8 phenotype of responding clones. TCRdb reanalyzed the raw reads on its own, using fastp at Q25 for trimming and MiXCR for clone calling, and kept in-frame beta chains. Duplicate CDR3 protein sequences are folded into a single record with the most common DNA and genes. TCRdb, not the original authors, processed these V and J calls. This sample lists approximately 150,000 distinct CDR3 sequences; around 5.8% were detected once. Roughly 1.9% of the sample is in the top ten clones.

For CDR1 and CDR2, the germline V gene lists SGHVS and FQNEAQ. V drops 4 bases and J drops 6 bases, leaving 13 bases in between. The cysteine opens and the phenylalanine closes a CDR3 of 13 amino acids. The retained sequence is limited to the CDR3, 39 bases, with the frame set at the first base. The paper's findings and limits, for the study overall: Contracting CD4+ clones were located mainly in the CM and EM memory subsets, whereas CD8+ clones were found to be enriched in EMRA. SARS-CoV-2 specificity of the second-wave clones peaking on day 37 was not confirmed. The study covered only a couple of mild cases, and larger cohorts including severe cases with pre-infection samples were considered necessary. Some responding clones were detected in pre-infection memory, suggesting pre-existing cross-reactive memory T cells joined the SARS-CoV-2 response. From day 15 to 85, contracting clones showed balanced CD4/CD8 phenotypes, whereas a second wave of clones that expanded from day 15 to 37 leaned towards CD4+.

Ficoll-Paque density gradient centrifugation was the method used to isolate PBMCs. Only a few counts were recorded for this clonotype. What this receptor recognizes is not known. Base qualities are not recorded, but no much larger clone differs from it by a single base. The TCR originated in an adult woman who had mild COVID-19 (a few samples of this study predate the infection). The sample titles of this study are shuffled in the database, so cell type and time point are left out; the donor was told from shared clones. The material sequenced was PBMCs or a T cell subset sorted from them (not recorded which). The chain is encoded by TRBV7-8 joined to TRBJ2-7, with the D gene uncertain. Read as DNA, the sequence is TGTGCCAGCAGCTCCATCCTTGGGCCCGAGCAGTACTTC. Translated, this gives CASSSILGPEQYF. Outside the CDR3, residues come from the reference TRBV7-8 and TRBJ2-7 proteins, so the full variable domain is: GAGVSQSPRYKVAKRGQDVALRCDPISGHVSLFWYQQALGQGPEFLTYFQNEAQLDKSGLPSDRFFAERPEGSVSTLKIQRTQQEDSAVYLCASSSILGPEQYFGPGTRLTVT.